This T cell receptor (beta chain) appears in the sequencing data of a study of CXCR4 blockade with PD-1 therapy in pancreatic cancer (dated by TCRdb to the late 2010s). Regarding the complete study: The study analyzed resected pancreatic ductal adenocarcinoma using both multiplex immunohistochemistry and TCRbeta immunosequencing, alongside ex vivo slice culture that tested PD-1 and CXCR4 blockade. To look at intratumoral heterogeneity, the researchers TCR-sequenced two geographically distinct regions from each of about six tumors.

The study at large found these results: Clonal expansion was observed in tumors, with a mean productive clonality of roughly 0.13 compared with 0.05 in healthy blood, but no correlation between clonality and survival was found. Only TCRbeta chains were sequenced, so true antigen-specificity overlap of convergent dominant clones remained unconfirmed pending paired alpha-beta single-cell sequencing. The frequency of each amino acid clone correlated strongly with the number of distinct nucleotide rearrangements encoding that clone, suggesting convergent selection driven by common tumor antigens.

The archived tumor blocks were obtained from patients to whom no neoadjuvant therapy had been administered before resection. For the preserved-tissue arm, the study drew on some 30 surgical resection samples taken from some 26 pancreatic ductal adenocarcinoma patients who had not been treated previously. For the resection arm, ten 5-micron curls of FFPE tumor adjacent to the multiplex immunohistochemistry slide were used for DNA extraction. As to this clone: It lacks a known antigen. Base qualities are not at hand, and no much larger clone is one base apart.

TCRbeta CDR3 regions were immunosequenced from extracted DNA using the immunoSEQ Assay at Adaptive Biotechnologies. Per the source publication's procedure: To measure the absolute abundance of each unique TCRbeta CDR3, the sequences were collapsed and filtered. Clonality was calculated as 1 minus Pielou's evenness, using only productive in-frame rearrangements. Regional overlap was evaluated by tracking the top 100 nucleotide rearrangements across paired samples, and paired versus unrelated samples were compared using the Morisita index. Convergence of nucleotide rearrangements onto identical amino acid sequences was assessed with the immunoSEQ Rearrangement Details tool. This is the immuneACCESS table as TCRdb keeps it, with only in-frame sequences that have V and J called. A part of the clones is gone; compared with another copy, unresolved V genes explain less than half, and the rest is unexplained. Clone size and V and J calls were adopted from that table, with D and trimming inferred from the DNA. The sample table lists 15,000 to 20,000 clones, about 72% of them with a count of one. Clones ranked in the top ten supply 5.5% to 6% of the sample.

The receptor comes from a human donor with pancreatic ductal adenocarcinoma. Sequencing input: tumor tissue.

The DNA sequence is given as TGTGCCACCAGCGCCCGACAGGCTTTCCAAGAGACCCAGTACTTC. Translated, this gives CATSARQAFQETQYF. This sequence uses TRBV15 and TRBJ2-5; the D gene is possibly TRBD1, with 6 bases matching. Including cysteine and phenylalanine, the CDR3 has 15 amino acids. Only the CDR3 DNA stays, 45 bases, in frame from base 1. As encoded in the germline V gene (reference sequence), CDR1 is LNHNV while CDR2 is YYDKDF. Cut back by 5 bases and 1 base, the V and J ends lie 14 bases apart.